A selection of T cell receptor beta chains follows, all from one sample in a study of glioma-infiltrating T cells after dendritic cell vaccination. This table comes from immunoSEQ multiplex PCR, and its TCRdb copy is limited to in-frame clones, with some not included. The sample includes about 95,000 clones, about 84% seen only once; the top ten take 2.5% to 3%. The source material was blood, sampled before dendritic cell vaccination. Receptor source: a human donor with glioblastoma. The CDR3 runs from the conserved cysteine through the conserved F or W. D genes are given only for firm matches. Only some rows state a clone size, as once, few, many or a class for expanded clones.

j_call: TRBJ2-1; d_call: -; clone_size: -; v_call: TRBV4-3; cdr3_aa: CASSQEHGKSYNEQFF; cdr3_nt: TGCGCCAGCAGCCAAGAACACGGGAAGAGTTACAATGAGCAGTTCTTC
j_call: TRBJ2-3; d_call: -; clone_size: -; v_call: TRBV10-3; cdr3_aa: CAISGEKKGDTQYF; cdr3_nt: TGTGCCATCAGTGGGGAGAAGAAAGGAGATACGCAGTATTTT
j_call: TRBJ1-2; d_call: -; clone_size: -; v_call: TRBV5-1; cdr3_aa: CASSSQSGTLYGYTF; cdr3_nt: TGCGCCAGCAGCTCTCAATCCGGGACACTTTATGGCTACACCTTC
j_call: TRBJ1-4; d_call: -; clone_size: -; v_call: TRBV9; cdr3_aa: CASTGGGWDEKLFF; cdr3_nt: TGTGCCAGCACCGGGGGGGGCTGGGATGAAAAACTGTTTTTT
j_call: TRBJ2-3; d_call: TRBD2; clone_size: -; v_call: TRBV5-4; cdr3_aa: CASSPPGTSVDTQYF; cdr3_nt: TGTGCCAGCAGCCCACCCGGGACTAGCGTAGATACGCAGTATTTT
j_call: TRBJ2-7; d_call: -; clone_size: -; v_call: TRBV29-1; cdr3_aa: CSVEVGVTYEQYF; cdr3_nt: TGCAGCGTTGAAGTCGGAGTTACCTACGAGCAGTACTTC
j_call: TRBJ2-1; d_call: -; clone_size: -; v_call: TRBV4-2; cdr3_aa: CASSQPGAVYNEQFF; cdr3_nt: TGTGCCAGCAGCCAGCCTGGCGCGGTCTACAATGAGCAGTTCTTC
j_call: TRBJ1-1; d_call: -; clone_size: -; v_call: TRBV29-1; cdr3_aa: CSVEDLLNGGRAFF; cdr3_nt: TGCAGCGTTGAAGATCTTCTTAATGGGGGCCGAGCTTTCTTT
j_call: TRBJ2-1; d_call: -; clone_size: -; v_call: TRBV19; cdr3_aa: CASSGGDWGTRSYNEQFF; cdr3_nt: TGTGCCAGTAGCGGGGGAGACTGGGGGACCAGATCCTACAATGAGCAGTTCTTC
j_call: TRBJ2-3; d_call: TRBD2; clone_size: -; v_call: TRBV18; cdr3_aa: CASSSSGSTDTQYF; cdr3_nt: TGTGCCAGCTCGTCTAGCGGGAGCACAGATACGCAGTATTTT
j_call: TRBJ2-1; d_call: TRBD1; clone_size: -; v_call: TRBV2; cdr3_aa: CARGNRGTGGPGEQFF; cdr3_nt: TGTGCCAGAGGGAATCGCGGGACAGGTGGACCTGGAGAGCAGTTCTTC
j_call: TRBJ2-7; d_call: TRBD1; clone_size: -; v_call: TRBV10-1; cdr3_aa: CASSESLRTGAGYEQYF; cdr3_nt: TGCGCCAGCAGTGAGTCCCTTCGGACAGGGGCCGGCTACGAGCAGTACTTC
j_call: TRBJ1-2; d_call: -; clone_size: -; v_call: TRBV2; cdr3_aa: CAGGWGYGYTF; cdr3_nt: TGTGCCGGGGGGTGGGGCTATGGCTACACCTTC
j_call: TRBJ1-3; d_call: -; clone_size: -; v_call: TRBV14; cdr3_aa: CASSPYRASGNTIYF; cdr3_nt: TGTGCCAGCAGCCCCTACAGGGCCTCTGGAAACACCATATATTTT
j_call: TRBJ1-3; d_call: -; clone_size: -; v_call: TRBV11-3; cdr3_aa: CASSTRQGFGNTIYF; cdr3_nt: TGTGCCAGCAGCACACGTCAGGGTTTCGGAAACACCATATATTTT
j_call: TRBJ1-3; d_call: TRBD1; clone_size: -; v_call: TRBV7-3; cdr3_aa: CASSPGGDGNTIYF; cdr3_nt: TGTGCCAGCAGCCCAGGGGGCGATGGAAACACCATATATTTT
j_call: TRBJ2-3; d_call: -; clone_size: -; v_call: TRBV9; cdr3_aa: CASSDGDSSTDTQYF; cdr3_nt: TGTGCCAGCAGCGATGGGGACTCGAGCACAGATACGCAGTATTTT
j_call: TRBJ1-5; d_call: -; clone_size: -; v_call: TRBV5-4; cdr3_aa: CASSLGPNQPQHF; cdr3_nt: TGTGCCAGCAGCTTGGGGCCCAATCAGCCCCAGCATTTT
j_call: TRBJ2-2; d_call: -; clone_size: -; v_call: TRBV2; cdr3_aa: CASSEQGGELFF; cdr3_nt: TGTGCCAGCAGTGAACAGGGGGGGGAGCTGTTTTTT
j_call: TRBJ1-5; d_call: TRBD1; clone_size: -; v_call: TRBV5-8; cdr3_aa: CASSGGQGRQPQHF; cdr3_nt: TGTGCCAGCAGCGGGGGACAGGGAAGGCAGCCCCAGCATTTT
j_call: TRBJ2-3; d_call: -; clone_size: -; v_call: TRBV5-1; cdr3_aa: CASSLWLSSTDTQYF; cdr3_nt: TGCGCCAGCAGCTTGTGGCTTTCTAGCACAGATACGCAGTATTTT
j_call: TRBJ2-5; d_call: TRBD2; clone_size: -; v_call: TRBV15; cdr3_aa: CATSRALLPSGRETQYF; cdr3_nt: TGTGCCACCAGCAGAGCCTTATTACCGTCCGGGAGGGAGACCCAGTACTTC
j_call: TRBJ2-3; d_call: -; clone_size: -; v_call: TRBV5-1; cdr3_aa: CASSLFTGFVRTDTQYF; cdr3_nt: TGCGCCAGCAGCTTATTTACAGGGTTCGTACGCACAGATACGCAGTATTTT
j_call: TRBJ2-7; d_call: -; clone_size: -; v_call: TRBV5-1; cdr3_aa: CASSYRGAVHEQYF; cdr3_nt: TGCGCCAGTTCTTACCGGGGGGCCGTCCACGAGCAGTACTTC
j_call: TRBJ2-7; d_call: -; clone_size: -; v_call: TRBV5-1; cdr3_aa: CASSYRTDYEQYF; cdr3_nt: TGCGCCAGCAGCTATAGGACAGACTACGAGCAGTACTTC
j_call: TRBJ2-5; d_call: -; clone_size: -; v_call: TRBV5-1; cdr3_aa: CASRTGVQETQYF; cdr3_nt: TGCGCCAGCCGGACGGGGGTACAAGAGACCCAGTACTTC
j_call: TRBJ1-5; d_call: -; clone_size: -; v_call: TRBV7-3; cdr3_aa: CASSLESNQPQHF; cdr3_nt: TGTGCCAGCAGCTTAGAGTCCAATCAGCCCCAGCATTTT
j_call: TRBJ1-6; d_call: -; clone_size: -; v_call: TRBV27; cdr3_aa: CASSLFTGYSPLHF; cdr3_nt: TGTGCCAGCAGTTTATTTACAGGGTATTCACCCCTCCACTTT
j_call: TRBJ2-4; d_call: -; clone_size: -; v_call: TRBV15; cdr3_aa: CATSRDGGGLILAKNIQYF; cdr3_nt: TGTGCCACCAGCAGAGATGGTGGAGGCTTGATTTTAGCCAAAAACATTCAGTACTTC
j_call: TRBJ1-2; d_call: TRBD1; clone_size: -; v_call: TRBV5-1; cdr3_aa: CASVPATGDYGYTF; cdr3_nt: TGCGCCAGCGTCCCGGCGACAGGGGACTATGGCTACACCTTC
j_call: TRBJ2-5; d_call: -; clone_size: -; v_call: TRBV5-4; cdr3_aa: CASSLVLDQETQYF; cdr3_nt: TGTGCCAGCAGCTTGGTACTGGACCAAGAGACCCAGTACTTC
j_call: TRBJ2-7; d_call: TRBD2; clone_size: -; v_call: TRBV30; cdr3_aa: CAWGLAGGDEQYF; cdr3_nt: TGTGCCTGGGGGCTAGCGGGAGGGGACGAGCAGTACTTC
j_call: TRBJ2-5; d_call: -; clone_size: -; v_call: TRBV7-2; cdr3_aa: CASSPGGHGSGETQYF; cdr3_nt: TGTGCCAGCAGCCCGGGGGGCCACGGGTCCGGCGAGACCCAGTACTTC
j_call: TRBJ1-5; d_call: -; clone_size: -; v_call: TRBV6-5; cdr3_aa: CASSYSGASNQPQHF; cdr3_nt: TGTGCCAGCAGTTATAGCGGGGCAAGCAATCAGCCCCAGCATTTT
j_call: TRBJ2-6; d_call: -; clone_size: -; v_call: TRBV2; cdr3_aa: CASVLLSGANVLTF; cdr3_nt: TGTGCCAGCGTCTTACTCTCTGGGGCCAACGTCCTGACTTTC
j_call: TRBJ2-7; d_call: TRBD2; clone_size: once; v_call: TRBV10-3; cdr3_aa: CATLGGYEQYF; cdr3_nt: TGTGCCACCCTCGGGGGGTACGAGCAGTACTTC
j_call: TRBJ1-2; d_call: -; clone_size: -; v_call: TRBV5-1; cdr3_aa: CASSQRTDSYGYTF; cdr3_nt: TGCGCCAGCAGCCAGAGGACAGATTCCTATGGCTACACCTTC
j_call: TRBJ2-6; d_call: -; clone_size: -; v_call: TRBV5-1; cdr3_aa: CASSLVVVAPGANVLTF; cdr3_nt: TGCGCCAGCAGCTTGGTTGTGGTAGCGCCAGGGGCCAACGTCCTGACTTTC
j_call: TRBJ2-2; d_call: TRBD2; clone_size: -; v_call: TRBV11-3; cdr3_aa: CASTPGGGVPGELFF; cdr3_nt: TGTGCCAGCACCCCTGGGGGAGGGGTGCCCGGGGAGCTGTTTTTT
j_call: TRBJ2-5; d_call: TRBD1; clone_size: -; v_call: TRBV2; cdr3_aa: CASRTGTGETQYF; cdr3_nt: TGTGCCAGCAGAACCGGGACAGGGGAGACCCAGTACTTC
j_call: TRBJ2-1; d_call: -; clone_size: -; v_call: TRBV4-3; cdr3_aa: CASSQDMEGEGHNEQFF; cdr3_nt: TGCGCCAGCAGCCAAGATATGGAGGGAGAGGGCCACAATGAGCAGTTCTTC
j_call: TRBJ1-5; d_call: -; clone_size: -; v_call: TRBV6-4; cdr3_aa: CASSAGARQPQHF; cdr3_nt: TGTGCCAGCAGCGCAGGGGCACGACAGCCCCAGCATTTT
j_call: TRBJ2-6; d_call: -; clone_size: -; v_call: TRBV7-2; cdr3_aa: CASSLGGLSSGANVLTF; cdr3_nt: TGTGCCAGCAGCTTAGGCGGGCTGAGCTCTGGGGCCAACGTCCTGACTTTC
j_call: TRBJ2-3; d_call: TRBD1; clone_size: -; v_call: TRBV5-1; cdr3_aa: CASSSQGVRGDTQYF; cdr3_nt: TGCGCCAGCAGCTCACAGGGGGTAAGGGGAGATACGCAGTATTTT
j_call: TRBJ2-7; d_call: -; clone_size: -; v_call: TRBV5-1; cdr3_aa: CASSLSGTGYEQYF; cdr3_nt: TGCGCCAGCAGCTTGTCCGGCACCGGGTACGAGCAGTACTTC
j_call: TRBJ1-4; d_call: -; clone_size: -; v_call: TRBV5-1; cdr3_aa: CASSFGTGNEKLFF; cdr3_nt: TGCGCCAGCAGCTTCGGTACAGGCAATGAAAAACTGTTTTTT
j_call: TRBJ2-6; d_call: -; clone_size: -; v_call: TRBV13; cdr3_aa: CASSPRGSGQRANVLTF; cdr3_nt: TGTGCCAGCAGCCCCCGGGGCTCGGGACAACGGGCCAACGTCCTGACTTTC
j_call: TRBJ2-2; d_call: TRBD2; clone_size: -; v_call: TRBV29-1; cdr3_aa: CSVDLRGSGSNGELFF; cdr3_nt: TGCAGCGTTGATCTTCGGGGTAGCGGGAGTAACGGGGAGCTGTTTTTT
j_call: TRBJ1-2; d_call: TRBD1; clone_size: -; v_call: TRBV6-5; cdr3_aa: CASGLQGAMYGYTF; cdr3_nt: TGTGCCAGCGGGTTGCAGGGGGCGATGTATGGCTACACCTTC